This T cell receptor (beta chain) emerged from a study of blood T cell repertoires in COVID-19. Overall study: The origin of the acute and convalescent COVID-19 samples was the United States, Italy and Spain. Sources were T cells, B-cell-depleted T cells, or PBMCs; the material itself was cDNA or gDNA.

The CDR3 runs 15 residues. After removal of 2 bases from V and 5 bases from J, the junction contained 4 bases not matched to a gene. Germline V gene lookup returns CDR1 LNHDA and CDR2 SQIVND (reference sequence). Each recovered donor of Cohort 3 presented with two negative PCRs, clearance, or symptom resolution. Method: immunoSEQ multiplex PCR; TCRdb's copy keeps in-frame clones and lacks some. The sample carries around 250,000 clones, approximately 90% recorded once. This sequence originates from a woman aged 25 to 39 who had recovered from COVID-19. Sequenced material: PBMCs or T cells enriched from blood (not recorded which). The J gene is TRBJ2-7, the V gene TRBV19, with TRBD1 matching 12 bases. CDR3 nucleotide sequence: TGTGCCAGTAGTATATTAGGGACAGGGGGCAACGAGCAGTACTTC. Its protein is CASSILGTGGNEQYF.